The clone carrying this TCR beta chain has only one observation. Its antigen is unknown. The record originates from a study of T-cell reconstitution after alpha-beta-depleted transplantation in children. Study-level results: T-cell numbers and diversity one year post-transplant derived largely from freshly generated T cells. Several hundred expanded graft clones reportedly supplied alpha-beta T cells about two months after transplant.

TCRbeta library construction was performed incorporating unique molecular identifiers. TCRdb processed the PCR reads anew with MiXCR; each CDR3 protein has one entry. This sample carries approximately 500,000 distinct CDR3 sequences, over 25% of them seen once, and the ten largest clones take approximately 39%. The ends lost 6 bases at V and 5 bases at J; junction bases unmatched: 3. Germline CDR1 and CDR2: KGHSH and LQKENI. The CDR3 totals 12 residues. The sequences come from PBMCs, collected before TCRalphabeta/CD19-depleted stem cell transplant. The receptor comes from a boy under two years old with Wiskott-Aldrich syndrome, due to receive a stem cell transplant. V usage is TRBV18 and J usage is TRBJ2-5, with TRBD2 matching 7 bases. The CDR3 DNA reads TGTGCCAGCTCGGCGGGAGCGGAGACCCAGTACTTC. This gives the protein CASSAGAETQYF.